Shown below are 2 T cell receptor beta chains from a single sample sequenced in a study of Ad26.COV2.S vaccination and SARS-CoV-2 variants. Treatment reported: roughly 19 received Ad26.COV2.S at low or high dose, single or two shots; several received placebo; per-sample allocation not given. Material that was analyzed had been drawn on day 63 after the first vaccine or placebo injection. The table came from immunoSEQ multiplex PCR; TCRdb's copy has only in-frame clones and leaves some out. This sample yields some 460,000 clones, of which around 89% are seen a single time; 1.7% belongs to the top ten. The starting material was peripheral blood, obtained in a trial of Ad26.COV2.S vaccine versus placebo. The receptors were gathered from a person between 18 and 65 years old who received the Ad26.COV2.S COVID-19 vaccine or a placebo.

The chain couples TRBV19 to TRBJ1-4, with 8 bases lining up with TRBD1. The length of the CDR3 is 13 residues. Germline lookup yields CDR1 LNHDA and CDR2 SQIVND (reference sequence). After removal of 8 bases from V and 5 bases from J, the junction contained 4 bases not matched to a gene. CDR3 nucleotides: TGTGCCAGTGGGACAGGCTACAATGAAAAACTGTTTTTT. Its protein product is CASGTGYNEKLFF.

The DNA for the CDR3 is TGCAGTGCTAGTTGGGGCACAGATACGCAGTATTTT. Its protein product is CSASWGTDTQYF. This chain links TRBV20-1 with TRBJ2-3; unclear D gene. The CDR3 totals 12 residues. Trimming stripped 3 bases from V and 1 base from J, with 5 bases between. Germline V gene data show CDR1 as DFQATT and CDR2 as SNEGSKA (reference sequence).